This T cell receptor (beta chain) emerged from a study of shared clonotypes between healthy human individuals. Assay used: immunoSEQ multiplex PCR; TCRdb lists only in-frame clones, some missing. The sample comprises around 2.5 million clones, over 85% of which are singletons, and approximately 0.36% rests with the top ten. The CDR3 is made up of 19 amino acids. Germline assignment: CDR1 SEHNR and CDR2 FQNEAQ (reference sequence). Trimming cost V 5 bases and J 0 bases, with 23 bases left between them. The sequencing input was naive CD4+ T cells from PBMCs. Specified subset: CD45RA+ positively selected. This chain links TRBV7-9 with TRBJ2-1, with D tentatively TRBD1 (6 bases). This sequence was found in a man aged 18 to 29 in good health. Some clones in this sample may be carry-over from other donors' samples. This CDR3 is CASSEGQRQSHGSYNEQFF. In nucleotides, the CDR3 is TGTGCCAGCAGCGAAGGACAGAGACAGTCCCACGGCTCCTACAATGAGCAGTTCTTC.